The 4 T cell receptor beta chains in this list originate from one sample, sequenced in a study of somatic mutations in T cells in chronic GVHD. TCRdb's table, derived via immunoSEQ multiplex PCR, lists solely in-frame clones and lacks some. The repertoire holds about 14,000 clones, with 78% as singletons. Sequenced: Vbeta20-negative CD4+ T cells from blood. These receptors were taken from a male patient in his forties or fifties with chronic graft-versus-host disease. Some of the T cells may derive from the graft donor.

The chain employs TRBV12-5 and TRBJ1-1, with no clear D. Germline V gene data show CDR1 as LGHNT and CDR2 as FRNRAP. The length of the CDR3 is 12 residues. Trimming pared 3 bases from V and 5 bases from J, leaving 7 bases between. As DNA, the CDR3 is TGTGCTAGTGGTTTTCCCGAGACTGAAGCTTTCTTT. Translated: CASGFPETEAFF.

This clone was found a few times. This chain joins TRBV10-2 and TRBJ2-2; 7 positions agree with TRBD1. V lost 0 bases to trimming and J lost 0 bases; unmatched junction nucleotides: 4. Germline values: CDR1 WSHSY, CDR2 SAAADI. The CDR3 contains 17 residues. CDR3 coding DNA: TGCGCCAGCAGTGAGTCACAGGGGTATTCGAACACCGGGGAGCTGTTTTTT. Translation: CASSESQGYSNTGELFF.

The chain carries TRBV19 and TRBJ2-5; TRBD2 matches 11 bases. Germline V CDR1 and CDR2: LNHDA, SQIVND (reference sequence). The CDR3 totals 14 residues. The J segment lost 11 bases and the V segment lost 4 bases, leaving 9 bases of the junction unmatched. The CDR3 DNA sequence: TGTGCCAGTAGTACGGGACTAGCGGACCTGGAGCAGTACTTC. This codes for CASSTGLADLEQYF.

The chain combines TRBV19 with TRBJ1-5; possible D gene TRBD1, 6 bases. Germline CDR1 reads LNHDA; CDR2 reads SQIVND (reference sequence). CDR3 length equals 15 residues. Trimming stripped 6 bases from V and 0 bases from J, with 12 bases between. The CDR3 nucleotides read TGTGCCAGTAGGCCCGGACAGATTAGCAATCAGCCCCAGCATTTT. Residues: CASRPGQISNQPQHF. The entire variable domain, with the rest obtained from reference TRBV19 and TRBJ1-5, is as follows: DGGITQSPKYLFRKEGQNVTLSCEQNLNHDAMYWYRQDPGQGLRLIYYSQIVNDFQKGDIAEGYSVSREKKESFPLTVTSAQKNPTAFYLCASRPGQISNQPQHFGDGTRLSIL.